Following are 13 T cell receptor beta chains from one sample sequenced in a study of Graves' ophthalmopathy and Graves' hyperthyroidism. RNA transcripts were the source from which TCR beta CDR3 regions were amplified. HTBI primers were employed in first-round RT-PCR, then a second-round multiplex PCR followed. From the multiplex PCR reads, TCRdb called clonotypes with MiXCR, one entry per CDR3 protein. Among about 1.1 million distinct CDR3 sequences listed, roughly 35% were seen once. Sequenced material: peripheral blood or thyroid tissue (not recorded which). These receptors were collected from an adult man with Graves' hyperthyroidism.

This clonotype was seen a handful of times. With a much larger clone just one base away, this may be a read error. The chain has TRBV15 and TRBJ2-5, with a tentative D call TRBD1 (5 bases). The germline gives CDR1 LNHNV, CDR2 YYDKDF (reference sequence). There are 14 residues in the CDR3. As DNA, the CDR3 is TGTGCCACCGGCAGATCAGGGAAAGCCGAGACCCAGTACTTC. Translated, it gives CATGRSGKAETQYF. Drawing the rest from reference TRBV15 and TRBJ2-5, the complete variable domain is DAMVIQNPRYQVTQFGKPVTLSCSQTLNHNVMYWYQQKSSQAPKLLFHYYDKDFNNEADTPDNFQSRRPNTSFCFLDIRSPGLGDTAMYLCATGRSGKAETQYFGPGTRLLVL.

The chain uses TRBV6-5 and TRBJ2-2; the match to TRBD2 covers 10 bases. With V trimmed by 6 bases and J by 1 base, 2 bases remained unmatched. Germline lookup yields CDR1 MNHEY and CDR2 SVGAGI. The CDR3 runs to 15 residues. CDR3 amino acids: CASRGLAENTGELFF. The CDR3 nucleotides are TGTGCCAGCAGAGGACTAGCGGAGAACACCGGGGAGCTGTTTTTT.

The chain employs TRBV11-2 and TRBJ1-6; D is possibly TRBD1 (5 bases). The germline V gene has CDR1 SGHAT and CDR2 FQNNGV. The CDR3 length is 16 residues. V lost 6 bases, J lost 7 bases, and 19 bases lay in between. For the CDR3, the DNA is TGTGCCAGCAGGCCCCGGGGCAGGGAAATGAATTCACCCCTCCACTTT. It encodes CASRPRGREMNSPLHF.

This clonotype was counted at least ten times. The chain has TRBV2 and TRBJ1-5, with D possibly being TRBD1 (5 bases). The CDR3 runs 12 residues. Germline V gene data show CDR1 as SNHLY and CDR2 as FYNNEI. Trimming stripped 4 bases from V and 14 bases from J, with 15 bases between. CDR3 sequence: CASSVLGEAKHF. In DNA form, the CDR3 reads TGTGCCAGCAGTGTTTTGGGGGAGGCGAAGCATTTT.

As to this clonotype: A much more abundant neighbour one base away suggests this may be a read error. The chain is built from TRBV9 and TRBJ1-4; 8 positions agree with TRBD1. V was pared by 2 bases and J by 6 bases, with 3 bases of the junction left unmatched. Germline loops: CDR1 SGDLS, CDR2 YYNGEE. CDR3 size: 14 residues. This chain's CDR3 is CASSVTGAYEKLFF. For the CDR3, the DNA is TGTGCCAGCAGCGTGACAGGGGCTTATGAAAAACTGTTTTTT.

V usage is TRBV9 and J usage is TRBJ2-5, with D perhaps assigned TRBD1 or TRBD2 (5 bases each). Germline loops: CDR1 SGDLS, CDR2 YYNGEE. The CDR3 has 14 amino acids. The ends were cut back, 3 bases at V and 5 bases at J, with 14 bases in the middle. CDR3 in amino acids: CASSGGSTMETQYF. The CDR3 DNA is TGTGCCAGCAGCGGGGGGAGCACCATGGAGACCCAGTACTTC. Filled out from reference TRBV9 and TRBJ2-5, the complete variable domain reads DSGVTQTPKHLITATGQRVTLRCSPRSGDLSVYWYQQSLDQGLQFLIQYYNGEERAKGNILERFSAQQFPDLHSELNLSSLELGDSALYFCASSGGSTMETQYFGPGTRLLVL.

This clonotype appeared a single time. The CDR3 protein is CSARDFGTGGRNYGYTF. The DNA of the CDR3 is TGCAGTGCTAGAGATTTCGGGACAGGGGGCAGGAACTATGGCTACACCTTC. The chain couples TRBV20-1 to TRBJ1-2; TRBD1 aligns across 12 bases. Trimming removed 0 bases from V and 2 bases from J; junction bases left unmatched: 7. Germline V gene lookup returns CDR1 DFQATT and CDR2 SNEGSKA (reference sequence). The CDR3 covers 17 residues.

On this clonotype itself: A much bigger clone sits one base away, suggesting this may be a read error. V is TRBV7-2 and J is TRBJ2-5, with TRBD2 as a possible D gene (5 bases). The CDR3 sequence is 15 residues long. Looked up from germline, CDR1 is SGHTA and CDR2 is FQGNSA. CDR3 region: CASSLRRAGQEAQYF. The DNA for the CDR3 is TGTGCCAGCAGCTTAAGGCGGGCGGGCCAAGAGGCCCAGTACTTC.

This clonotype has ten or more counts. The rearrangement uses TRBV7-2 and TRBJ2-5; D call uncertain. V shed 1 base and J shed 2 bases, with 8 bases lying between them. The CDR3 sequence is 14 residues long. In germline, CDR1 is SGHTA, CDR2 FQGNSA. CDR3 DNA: TGTGCCAGCAGCTTAGGTGGAGCACAAGAGACCCAGTACTTC. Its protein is CASSLGGAQETQYF.

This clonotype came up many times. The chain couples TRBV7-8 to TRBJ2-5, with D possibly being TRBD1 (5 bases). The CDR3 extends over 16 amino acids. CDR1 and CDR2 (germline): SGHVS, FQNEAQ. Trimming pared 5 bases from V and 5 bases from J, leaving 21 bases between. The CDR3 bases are TGTGCCAGCAGCCCCAGGAGTGTGGGGCGCCATGAGACCCAGTACTTC. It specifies CASSPRSVGRHETQYF.

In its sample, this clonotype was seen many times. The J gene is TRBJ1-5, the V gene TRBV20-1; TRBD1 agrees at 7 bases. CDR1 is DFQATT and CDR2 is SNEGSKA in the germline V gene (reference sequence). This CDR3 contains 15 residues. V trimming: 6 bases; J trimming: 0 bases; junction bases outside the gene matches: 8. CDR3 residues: CSARDSHYSNQPQHF. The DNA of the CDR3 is TGCAGTGCCAGGGACAGCCATTATAGCAATCAGCCCCAGCATTTT.

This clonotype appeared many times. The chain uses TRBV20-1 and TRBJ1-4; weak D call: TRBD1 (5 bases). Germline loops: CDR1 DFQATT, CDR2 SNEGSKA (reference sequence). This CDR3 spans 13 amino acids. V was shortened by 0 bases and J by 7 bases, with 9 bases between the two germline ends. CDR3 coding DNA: TGCAGTGCTAGAGATGGGGCGGCTGAAAAACTGTTTTTT. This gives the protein CSARDGAAEKLFF.

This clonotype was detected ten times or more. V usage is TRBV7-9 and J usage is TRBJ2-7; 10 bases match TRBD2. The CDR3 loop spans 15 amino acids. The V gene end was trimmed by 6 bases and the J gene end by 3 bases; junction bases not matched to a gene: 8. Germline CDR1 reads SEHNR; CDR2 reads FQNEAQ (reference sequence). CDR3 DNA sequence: TGTGCCAGCAGGTCGGTGGCTAGCGGGGGCTACGAGCAGTACTTC. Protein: CASRSVASGGYEQYF. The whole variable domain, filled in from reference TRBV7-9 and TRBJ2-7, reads DTGVSQNPRHKITKRGQNVTFRCDPISEHNRLYWYRQTLGQGPEFLTYFQNEAQLEKSRLLSDRFSAERPKGSFSTLEIQRTEQGDSAMYLCASRSVASGGYEQYFGPGTRLTVT.